This T cell receptor (beta chain) stems from a study of cytomegalovirus exposure and HLA in healthy donors. Repertoires were generated with immunoSEQ multiplex PCR, while TCRdb's copy carries only in-frame clones and drops some. The data contain about 170,000 clones, approximately 96% of them seen just once; the ten biggest clones take up roughly 0.83%. Study-level findings and limits: There were around 160 TCR beta chains listed as cytomegalovirus-associated. In a later analysis, first-cohort TCR clusters were found to tend to co-occur in the 95 to 150 validation repertoires. Most sequenced TCRs were rare (though some public TCRs occurred in many donors).

This clone was picked up one time. Its antigen is as yet unknown. The V segment lost 7 bases and the J segment 8 bases; nucleotides outside the gene matches: 12. The CDR3 has 15 residues. Germline CDR1 is SGHTA and CDR2 is FQGNSA. The sequencing input was PBMCs. The chain combines TRBV7-2 with TRBJ2-1, with 9 bases matching TRBD2. The source is a young woman in good health and CMV-seronegative. The CDR3 nucleotides read TGTGCCAGCACCACGGGTAGGCGGGGGGGAGATGAGCAGTTCTTC. Amino acid sequence: CASTTGRRGGDEQFF.